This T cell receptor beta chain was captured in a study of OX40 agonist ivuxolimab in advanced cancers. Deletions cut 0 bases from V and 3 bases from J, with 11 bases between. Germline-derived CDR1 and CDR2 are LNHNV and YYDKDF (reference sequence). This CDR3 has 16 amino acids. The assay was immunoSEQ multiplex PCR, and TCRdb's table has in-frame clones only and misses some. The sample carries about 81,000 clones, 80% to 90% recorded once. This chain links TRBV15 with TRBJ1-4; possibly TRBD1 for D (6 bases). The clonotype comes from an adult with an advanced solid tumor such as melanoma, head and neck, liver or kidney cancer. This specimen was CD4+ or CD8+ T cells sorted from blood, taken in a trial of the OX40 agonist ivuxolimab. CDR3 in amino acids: CATSRDWAGANEKLFF. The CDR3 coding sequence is TGTGCCACCAGCAGAGATTGGGCAGGGGCTAATGAAAAACTGTTTTTT.